This T cell receptor (beta chain) is from a study of immune evolution from preneoplasia to lung adenocarcinoma. Findings of the study overall: T cell clonality was higher in KRAS-mutant than EGFR-mutant or wild-type nodules. Normal lung had the highest top T cell clone frequencies.

V lost 1 base, J lost 4 bases, and 9 bases lay in between. CDR1 and CDR2 (germline): SGHNT, YENEEA. The CDR3 extends over 14 amino acids. Assay: immunoSEQ multiplex PCR; the TCRdb copy retains only in-frame clones and omits some. The sample lists roughly 9,900 clones; around 90% were seen once. Comment on this clone: Its target is not known.

The chain couples TRBV11-3 to TRBJ2-3; no definite D call. Sequencing was carried out using FFPE invasive lung adenocarcinoma tissue. The source is a person in their 70s with invasive lung adenocarcinoma. Some clones in this sample may be carry-over from other donors' samples. CDR3 in amino acids: CASSLGGSSDTQYF. The CDR3 DNA reads TGTGCCAGCAGCTTAGGCGGTTCTTCAGATACGCAGTATTTT.